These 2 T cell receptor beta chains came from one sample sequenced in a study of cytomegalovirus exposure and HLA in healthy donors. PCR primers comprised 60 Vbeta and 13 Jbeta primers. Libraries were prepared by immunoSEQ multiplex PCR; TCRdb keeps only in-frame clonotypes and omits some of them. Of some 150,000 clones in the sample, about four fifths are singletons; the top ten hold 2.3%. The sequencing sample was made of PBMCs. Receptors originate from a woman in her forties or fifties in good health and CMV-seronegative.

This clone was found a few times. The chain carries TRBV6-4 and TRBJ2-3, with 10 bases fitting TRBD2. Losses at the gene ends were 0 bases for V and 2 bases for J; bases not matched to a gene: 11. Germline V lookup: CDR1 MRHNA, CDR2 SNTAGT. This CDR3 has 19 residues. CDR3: CASSDSPPASGGSTDTQYF. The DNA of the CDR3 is TGTGCCAGCAGTGACTCGCCCCCGGCTAGCGGGGGCTCCACAGATACGCAGTATTTT.

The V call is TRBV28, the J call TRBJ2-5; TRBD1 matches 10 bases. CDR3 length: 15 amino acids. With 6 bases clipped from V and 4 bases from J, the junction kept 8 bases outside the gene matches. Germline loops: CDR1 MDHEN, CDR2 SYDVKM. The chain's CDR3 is CASSLTGGEIETQYF. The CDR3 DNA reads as TGTGCCAGCAGCCTGACAGGGGGCGAAATAGAGACCCAGTACTTC.